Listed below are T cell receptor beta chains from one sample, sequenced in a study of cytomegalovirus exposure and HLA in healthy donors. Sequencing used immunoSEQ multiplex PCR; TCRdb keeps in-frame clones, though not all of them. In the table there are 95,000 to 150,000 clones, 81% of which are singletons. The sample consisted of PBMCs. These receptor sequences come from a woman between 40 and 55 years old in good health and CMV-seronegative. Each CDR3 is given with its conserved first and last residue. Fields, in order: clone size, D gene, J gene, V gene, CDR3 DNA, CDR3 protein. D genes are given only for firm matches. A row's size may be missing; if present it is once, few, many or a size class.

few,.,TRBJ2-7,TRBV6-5,TGTGCCAGCAGCGCGGGGTACGAGCAGTACTTC,CASSAGYEQYF
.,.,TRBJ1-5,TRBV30,TGTGCCTGGAGTGTAGAGAAAGCAGGGTTTAACAATCAGCCCCAGCATTTT,CAWSVEKAGFNNQPQHF
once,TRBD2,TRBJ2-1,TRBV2,TGTGCCAGCAGTGGGGGACTAGCGGGGAGGGGCAATGAGCAGTTCTTC,CASSGGLAGRGNEQFF
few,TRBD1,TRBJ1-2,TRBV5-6,TGTGCCAGCAGCTTGTCCGGACAGGGTAAAGGCTACACCTTC,CASSLSGQGKGYTF
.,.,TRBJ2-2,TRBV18,TGTGCCAGCTGCCGGGATGACACCGGGGAGCTGTTTTTT,CASCRDDTGELFF
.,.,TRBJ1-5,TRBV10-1,TGCGCCAGCAGTGCGACAGCGTCTCAGCCCCAGCATTTT,CASSATASQPQHF
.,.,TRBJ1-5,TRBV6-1,TGTGCCAGCATCTACGACAGGTATAGCAATCAGCCCCAGCATTTT,CASIYDRYSNQPQHF
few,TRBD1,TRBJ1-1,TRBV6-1,TGTGCCAGCAGGGGGGGACAGGGGGTTTTCACTGAAGCTTTCTTT,CASRGGQGVFTEAFF
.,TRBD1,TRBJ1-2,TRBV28,TGTGCCAGCAGTTCTAGGACCCGGGACAGGGGGGGCTACACCTTC,CASSSRTRDRGGYTF
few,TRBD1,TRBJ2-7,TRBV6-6,TGTGCCAGCAGTTCGGACAGGGCCCACGAGCAGTACTTC,CASSSDRAHEQYF
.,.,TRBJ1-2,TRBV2,TGTGCCAGCAGCTTGACAGGACCCTATGGCTACACCTTC,CASSLTGPYGYTF
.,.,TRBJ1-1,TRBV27,TGTGCCAGCAATGTCGACGGGTACACTGAAGCTTTCTTT,CASNVDGYTEAFF
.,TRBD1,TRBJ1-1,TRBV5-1,TGCGCCAGCAGCCCTTCGACAGGGGGAACTGAAGCTTTCTTT,CASSPSTGGTEAFF
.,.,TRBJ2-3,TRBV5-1,TGCGCCAGCTACCTGCAGCCAGGCAGGACAGATACGCAGTATTTT,CASYLQPGRTDTQYF
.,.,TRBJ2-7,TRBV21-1,TGTGCCAGCAGCAAAGGAGGGGGGACAGGGGCCACCTGGAACTCTGGCTACGAGCAGTACTTC,CASSKGGGTGATWNSGYEQYF
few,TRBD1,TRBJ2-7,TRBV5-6,TGTGCCAGCAGCTTACGGGACAGCTCCTACGAGCAGTACTTC,CASSLRDSSYEQYF
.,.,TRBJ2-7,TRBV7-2,TGTGCCAGCAGCCCAGCGGACTACGAGCAGTACTTC,CASSPADYEQYF
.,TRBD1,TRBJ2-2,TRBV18,TGTGCCAGCTCACCAGACAGGGGGCCCGGGGAGCTGTTTTTT,CASSPDRGPGELFF
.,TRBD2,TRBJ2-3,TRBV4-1,TGCGCCAGCAGCCAAGTATCCAGCGGGGAGGCAACGCAGTATTTT,CASSQVSSGEATQYF
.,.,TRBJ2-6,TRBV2,TGTGCCAGCAGTTATGGGGCCAACGTCCTGACTTTC,CASSYGANVLTF
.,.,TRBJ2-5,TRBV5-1,TGCGCCAGCAGCTTGTTCGGGCAGGGTAGAGAGACCCAGTACTTC,CASSLFGQGRETQYF
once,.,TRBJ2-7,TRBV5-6,TGTGCCAGCAGCTTGGTTGCGGGAAGTTACGAGCAGTACTTC,CASSLVAGSYEQYF
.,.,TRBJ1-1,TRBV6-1,TGTGCCAGCACGGAGGGGTTGAACACTGAAGCTTTCTTT,CASTEGLNTEAFF
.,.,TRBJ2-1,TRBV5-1,TGCGCCAGCAGCTACCAGGGCTATGAGCAGTTCTTC,CASSYQGYEQFF
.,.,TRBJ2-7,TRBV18,TGTGCCAGCTCACCATTTCGGGATTCCCTCTACGAGCAGTACTTC,CASSPFRDSLYEQYF
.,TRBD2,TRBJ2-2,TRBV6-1,TGTGCCAGCGCCCCGGTACTAGCGGGGCCCGGGGAGCTGTTTTTT,CASAPVLAGPGELFF
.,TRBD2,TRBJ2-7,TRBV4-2,TGTGCCAGCAGCCAGCCGGGACTAGCGGGTTACGAGCAGTACTTC,CASSQPGLAGYEQYF
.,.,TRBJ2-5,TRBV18,TGTGCCAGCTCACCCGTTGGCGGGTACCAAGAGACCCAGTACTTC,CASSPVGGYQETQYF
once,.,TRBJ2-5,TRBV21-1,TGTGCCAGCAGCAAGTTCTCAGACACCGGGACTAGCGGGAGAAGGCCCCAAGAGACCCAGTACTTC,CASSKFSDTGTSGRRPQETQYF
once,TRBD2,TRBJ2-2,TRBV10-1,TGCGCCAGCAGAGCTAGCGGGGCCGGGGAGCTGTTTTTT,CASRASGAGELFF
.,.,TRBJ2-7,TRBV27,TGTGCCAGCGGGGGGACCTACGAGCAGTACTTC,CASGGTYEQYF
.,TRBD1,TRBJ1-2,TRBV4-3,TGCGCCAGCAGCCAAGCCGGGACAGGGGCAAACTATGGCTACACCTTC,CASSQAGTGANYGYTF